This is a list of T cell receptor beta chains from one sample in a study of blood T cell repertoires in COVID-19. Measured with immunoSEQ multiplex PCR; TCRdb has only the in-frame clones, and not every one. Seen here are some 30,000 clones, 91% observed once, and the top ten hold roughly a sixth. Sequences were obtained from peripheral blood. These receptors all stem from a human donor with active COVID-19. The donor label of this sample is uncertain. The CDR3 runs from the conserved cysteine through the conserved F or W. D genes are given only for firm matches. Rows give clone size only sometimes, using once, few, many, or a class for an expanded clone.

V gene	clone size	D gene	J gene	CDR3 DNA	CDR3 protein
TRBV9	once	NA	TRBJ1-1	TGTGCCAGCAGCGTAGATGGCCTCCCGAGGGACACTGAAGCTTTCTTT	CASSVDGLPRDTEAFF
TRBV5-5	NA	NA	TRBJ2-5	TGTGCCAGCAGCTTGGGGCCCTCTTTCCAAGAGACCCAGTACTTC	CASSLGPSFQETQYF
TRBV27	NA	TRBD2	TRBJ2-1	TGTGCCAGCAGGTCGAAGCGGGAGGGGTACAATGAGCAGTTCTTC	CASRSKREGYNEQFF
TRBV5-1	NA	NA	TRBJ1-1	TGCGCCAGCAGCCCGCCGGGAGGGCCTAACACTGAAGCTTTCTTT	CASSPPGGPNTEAFF
TRBV10-3	once	NA	TRBJ2-3	TGTGCCATCACTCGGGACACGGGAGGCGATACGCAGTATTTT	CAITRDTGGDTQYF
TRBV11-2	NA	NA	TRBJ2-1	TGTGCCAGCAGCCCGGACACGAAGAACAATGAGCAGTTCTTC	CASSPDTKNNEQFF
TRBV2	NA	TRBD1	TRBJ1-6	TGTGCCAGCAGTGAATGGGACAGGGCCAATTCACCCCTCCACTTT	CASSEWDRANSPLHF
TRBV28	NA	TRBD1	TRBJ2-7	TGTGCCAGCAGCAAACCGGGACAGGGGGCTTACGAGCAGTACTTC	CASSKPGQGAYEQYF
TRBV21-1	NA	NA	TRBJ2-6	TGTGCCAGCAGCAAAGCGCCAGGCGGGGCTTCTGGGGCCAACGTCCTGACTTTC	CASSKAPGGASGANVLTF
TRBV7-3	NA	NA	TRBJ1-1	TGTGCCAGCAGCCTCACACTGAACACTGAAGCTTTCTTT	CASSLTLNTEAFF